Listed below are T cell receptor beta chains from one sample, sequenced in a study of cytomegalovirus exposure and HLA in healthy donors. Libraries were prepared by immunoSEQ multiplex PCR; TCRdb keeps only in-frame clonotypes and omits some of them. The sample consists of around 150,000 clones, roughly four fifths of them appearing once. The sequencing sample was made of PBMCs. The receptor source for this set is a man aged 50-59 years in good health and CMV-seropositive. Both conserved end residues are part of each CDR3. Each record gives: J gene, V gene, D gene, clone size, CDR3 DNA, CDR3 protein. A D gene is named only where the DNA matches it firmly. Clone size is shown for a subset of rows, as once, few, many or a class of expanded clone.

>TRBJ1-4|TRBV7-6|TRBD1|-
TGTGCCAGCAGCTTAAGAGTCCCGGACAGGGTTCAAGAGGTGTTTTTT
CASSLRVPDRVQEVFF
>TRBJ2-5|TRBV4-1|-|-
TGCGCCAGTAGCCAAGAGCCAACAGGAGAGACCCAGTACTTC
CASSQEPTGETQYF
>TRBJ1-1|TRBV28|TRBD1|-
TGTGCCAGCAGTTTAGGGACAGGGAACACTGAAGCTTTCTTT
CASSLGTGNTEAFF
>TRBJ2-1|TRBV29-1|TRBD2|-
TGCAGCGTTGACAGTCGGCTAGCGGGGGGGCGGCGCTTCTTTACCGATGAGCAGTTCTTC
CSVDSRLAGGRRFFTDEQFF
>TRBJ2-7|TRBV6-1|-|-
TGTGCCAGCAGTGAATTTACAGGGCTGGAGAACTACGAGCAGTACTTC
CASSEFTGLENYEQYF
>TRBJ1-2|TRBV7-3|-|-
TGTGCCAGCAGCTTAAAGGGGATCGATGACTATGGCTACACCTTC
CASSLKGIDDYGYTF
>TRBJ1-5|TRBV19|-|-
TGTGCCAGTAGCCCCGACAGTGAGAATCAGCCCCAGCATTTT
CASSPDSENQPQHF
>TRBJ2-1|TRBV12-2|-|few
TGTGCAAGTCGCTACCAACAGCGGGTCGGGGCTGAGCAGTTCTTC
CASRYQQRVGAEQFF
>TRBJ1-1|TRBV29-1|TRBD1|-
TGCAGCGTCCGGGGACAGGGCAACACTGAAGCTTTCTTT
CSVRGQGNTEAFF
>TRBJ2-1|TRBV4-1|-|-
TGCGCCAGCAGCCTTGAGAACTACAATGAGCAGTTCTTC
CASSLENYNEQFF
>TRBJ1-5|TRBV28|TRBD1|-
TGTGCCAGCAGTTTCCGGACAGGGCGCAATCAGCCCCAGCATTTT
CASSFRTGRNQPQHF
>TRBJ2-3|TRBV4-3|-|once
TGCGCCAGCAGCCAAGTTAGTACTAGTAGGCCAGATACGCAGTATTTT
CASSQVSTSRPDTQYF
>TRBJ2-7|TRBV30|TRBD2|-
TGTGCCTGGACCATCGGGGGGGCCTACGAGCAGTACTTC
CAWTIGGAYEQYF
>TRBJ1-3|TRBV7-2|-|-
TGTGCCAGCAGCTTAGCGGGCCCCTCTGGAAACACCATATATTTT
CASSLAGPSGNTIYF
>TRBJ2-1|TRBV27|TRBD2|-
TGTGCCAGCAGTTTGGATGCGGGAGTTAATGAGCAGTTCTTC
CASSLDAGVNEQFF
>TRBJ1-2|TRBV7-3|TRBD1|-
TGTGCCAGCAGCTTATCCGGGACAGGGCGGTATGGCTACACCTTC
CASSLSGTGRYGYTF
>TRBJ2-7|TRBV7-2|TRBD2|-
TGTGCCAGCAGCGTACTAGCGGGGACTCCCTACGAGCAGTACTTC
CASSVLAGTPYEQYF
>TRBJ1-6|TRBV9|TRBD1|-
TGTGCCAGCAGCCCCCGGACAGGGTTAGGATCACCCCTCCACTTT
CASSPRTGLGSPLHF
>TRBJ1-2|TRBV9|-|once
TGTGCCAGCAGAGCTAGCGGGGTCCTCTATGGCTACACCTTC
CASRASGVLYGYTF
>TRBJ2-7|TRBV5-5|-|-
TGTGCCAGCAGCACTACGGACAGACAAGCAAGGTACGAGCAGTACTTC
CASSTTDRQARYEQYF
>TRBJ2-7|TRBV7-2|TRBD1|-
TGTGCCAGCAGCTTAGGGGGGGGGACAGGGGCGTACGAGCAGTACTTC
CASSLGGGTGAYEQYF
>TRBJ1-5|TRBV30|TRBD1|-
TGTGTCTGGAGGGGACAGGGGGGCAATCAGCCCCAGCATTTT
CVWRGQGGNQPQHF
>TRBJ2-7|TRBV27|TRBD1|-
TGTGCCAGCAGTTTGGGACAGTCCTACGAGCAGTACTTC
CASSLGQSYEQYF
>TRBJ2-7|TRBV11-2|-|-
TGTGTCAGCAGCTTAAGAGGGAACGCGGTTTACGAGCAGTACTTC
CVSSLRGNAVYEQYF
>TRBJ2-7|TRBV6-1|TRBD1|few
TGTGCCAGCACCAACATAGGGACAGGTGGAGTGGTGCAGTACTTC
CASTNIGTGGVVQYF
>TRBJ1-5|TRBV5-5|-|-
TGTGCCAGCAGCCTCAGCAGGGCCGGCAATCAGCCCCAGCATTTT
CASSLSRAGNQPQHF
>TRBJ1-2|TRBV2|-|-
TGTGCCAGCAGTGAAAGGGCGGGGGCCTTAACGGAAGGCTACACCTTC
CASSERAGALTEGYTF
>TRBJ2-6|TRBV10-3|-|-
TGTGCCATCAGTGTAGGGGCCAACGGCCTGACTTTC
CAISVGANGLTF
>TRBJ2-7|TRBV6-6|TRBD2|-
TGTGCCAGCAGTTCTGTAGCGGGAGGGCACGAGCAGTACTTC
CASSSVAGGHEQYF
>TRBJ2-3|TRBV30|TRBD1|-
TGTGCCTGGGAGCCAGGGGGAAATACGCAGTATTTT
CAWEPGGNTQYF
>TRBJ2-2|TRBV4-2|TRBD1|-
TGTGCCAGCAGCGAGAGGGGACAGTTGAACACCGGGGAGCTGTTTTTT
CASSERGQLNTGELFF
>TRBJ2-1|TRBV5-4|-|-
TGTGCCAGCAGCTTGGACAGGTCTTCGGAGTTCTTC
CASSLDRSSEFF
>TRBJ2-7|TRBV15|-|-
TGTGCCACCAGCAGAGACGGACAGCTTTCCTACGAGCAGTACTTC
CATSRDGQLSYEQYF
>TRBJ2-3|TRBV28|TRBD2|-
TGTGCCAGCATCGAGACTAGCGGGGGGGCCGATACGCAGTATTTT
CASIETSGGADTQYF
>TRBJ2-2|TRBV6-1|TRBD2|-
TGTGCCAGCAGTGAACAAATGGCGGGAGGTAATCACGGGGAGCTGTTTTTT
CASSEQMAGGNHGELFF
>TRBJ2-7|TRBV30|-|-
TGTGCCTGGAGTCAACAGGGTTACGAGCAGTACTTC
CAWSQQGYEQYF
>TRBJ1-6|TRBV9|TRBD1|-
TGTGCCAGCAGCCCCGGTCGGGACAGGGCAAATAATTCACCCCTCCACTTT
CASSPGRDRANNSPLHF
>TRBJ1-2|TRBV7-9|-|-
TGTGCCAGCAGCTTAGTGGACAACGCCTATGGCTACACCTTC
CASSLVDNAYGYTF
>TRBJ2-3|TRBV19|TRBD1|few
TGTGCCAGTAGTTCCTCAGGGGGCAGTACAGATACGCAGTATTTT
CASSSSGGSTDTQYF
>TRBJ2-3|TRBV5-4|TRBD2|once
TGTGCCAGCAGCTTTGAGCTAGCGGGGGGTCCAGATACGCAGTATTTT
CASSFELAGGPDTQYF
>TRBJ2-7|TRBV7-7|-|-
TGTGCTAGCAGCTTACGGGTTTCCTACGAGCAGTACTTC
CASSLRVSYEQYF
>TRBJ1-1|TRBV7-6|-|-
TGTGCCAGCAGCCCAGAGGGCGGATTGAACACTGAAGCTTTCTTT
CASSPEGGLNTEAFF
>TRBJ1-2|TRBV10-3|TRBD1|-
TGTGCCATCAGTACCGGGACAGGGGGCGTTGGCTACACCTTC
CAISTGTGGVGYTF
>TRBJ2-1|TRBV15|-|-
TGTGCCACCAGCAGATCTGGGACTGCAGAGGATGAGCAGTTCTTC
CATSRSGTAEDEQFF
>TRBJ2-7|TRBV15|-|-
TGTGCCACCAGCGCCCATGAGTACGAGCAGTACTTC
CATSAHEYEQYF
>TRBJ1-4|TRBV2|TRBD1|-
TGTGCCAGCAGTCCACAGGGGACTAATGAAAAACTGTTTTTT
CASSPQGTNEKLFF
>TRBJ1-1|TRBV19|TRBD1|-
TGTGCCAGTAGTACGGGACAGTTCACTGAAGCTTTCTTT
CASSTGQFTEAFF
>TRBJ2-5|TRBV7-9|TRBD1|once
TGTGCCAGCAGCCCAGACAGGGGGCGGGAGACCCAGTACTTC
CASSPDRGRETQYF
>TRBJ1-1|TRBV2|-|-
TGTGCCAGCAGCAGGGTCGTCGGCACTGAAGCTTTCTTT
CASSRVVGTEAFF
>TRBJ2-1|TRBV19|TRBD2|-
TGTGCCAGTAGTAAGTGGGCGGGAGAAGGGAATGAGCAGTTCTTC
CASSKWAGEGNEQFF